These 2 T cell receptor beta chains originate from one sample sequenced in a study of regulatory T cells in long-lasting Graves disease. Building of the TCR beta libraries involved iRepertoire HTBI primers and Arm-PCR of CDR3 regions. TCRdb used MiXCR to reprocess the multiplex PCR reads, holding one entry per CDR3 protein. The sample holds roughly 610,000 distinct CDR3 sequences; about 15% are singletons and the top ten take 12%. Time point described: newly diagnosed GD, antithyroid drugs for less than 3 months. Following extraction of RNA from PBMCs, that RNA was used to make the TCR library. These data were likewise used in another study, on T cells in Graves' hyperthyroidism and ophthalmopathy.

The sample was peripheral blood mononuclear cells (PBMCs), taken at new diagnosis, from a patient treated with antithyroid drugs. Receptors originate from a man between 18 and 35 years old with Graves disease.

This clonotype was counted ten times or more. The chain couples TRBV20-1 to TRBJ2-7; 11 bases are shared with TRBD2. V was pared by 3 bases and J by 3 bases, with 4 bases of the junction left unmatched. This CDR3 spans 14 amino acids. Germline assignment: CDR1 DFQATT and CDR2 SNEGSKA (reference sequence). This chain's CDR3 is CSARDTSGSYEQYF. CDR3 DNA sequence: TGCAGTGCTAGGGATACTAGCGGGAGCTACGAGCAGTACTTC.

This clonotype appeared many times. The chain combines TRBV12-5 with TRBJ2-1; D gene unclear. The CDR3 runs to 11 residues. With 6 bases removed from V and 7 bases from J, the gap between germline ends came to 7 bases. Germline V gene sequence: CDR1 LGHNT, CDR2 FRNRAP. CDR3: CASGPLNEQFF. In DNA, the CDR3 is TGTGCTAGTGGCCCCCTTAATGAGCAGTTCTTC.